This is a list of T cell receptor beta chains from one sample in a study of blood T cell repertoires in COVID-19. TCRdb's table, derived via immunoSEQ multiplex PCR, lists solely in-frame clones and lacks some. The sample yields around 430,000 clones, approximately 87% seen once. Sequencing input: PBMCs or T cells enriched from blood (not recorded which). All receptors derive from a woman aged 45-59 years who had recovered from COVID-19. The CDR3 runs from the conserved cysteine through the conserved F or W. Fields, in order: D gene, clone size, V gene, CDR3 length, J gene, CDR3 protein, CDR3 DNA. A D gene is named only where the DNA matches it firmly. Some rows mark clone size as missing; the rest say once, few, many or name a class of expanded clone.

D gene: -; clone size: -; V gene: TRBV5-5; CDR3 length: 15; J gene: TRBJ2-7; CDR3 protein: CASSWIALATYEQYF; CDR3 DNA: TGTGCCAGCAGCTGGATTGCCCTAGCCACCTACGAGCAGTACTTC
D gene: -; clone size: -; V gene: TRBV7-6; CDR3 length: 13; J gene: TRBJ2-1; CDR3 protein: CASSPRSYNEQFF; CDR3 DNA: TGTGCCAGCAGCCCGAGGTCCTACAATGAGCAGTTCTTC
D gene: -; clone size: -; V gene: TRBV4-1; CDR3 length: 14; J gene: TRBJ2-7; CDR3 protein: CASSPLQGIDEQYF; CDR3 DNA: TGCGCCAGCAGCCCGTTACAGGGTATCGACGAGCAGTACTTC
D gene: -; clone size: -; V gene: TRBV2; CDR3 length: 14; J gene: TRBJ1-1; CDR3 protein: CASTRAGGDNEAFF; CDR3 DNA: TGTGCCAGCACCCGTGCGGGTGGGGACAATGAAGCTTTCTTT
D gene: TRBD2; clone size: -; V gene: TRBV2; CDR3 length: 15; J gene: TRBJ2-7; CDR3 protein: CASRRTAGGASEQYF; CDR3 DNA: TGTGCCAGCAGACGTACAGCGGGGGGAGCGAGCGAGCAGTACTTC
D gene: -; clone size: -; V gene: TRBV5-5; CDR3 length: 13; J gene: TRBJ2-7; CDR3 protein: CASSQQSSYEQYF; CDR3 DNA: TGTGCCAGCAGCCAACAGAGCTCCTACGAGCAGTACTTC
D gene: TRBD1; clone size: -; V gene: TRBV5-1; CDR3 length: 13; J gene: TRBJ1-2; CDR3 protein: CASSPDRDHGYTF; CDR3 DNA: TGCGCCAGCAGCCCTGACAGGGATCATGGCTACACCTTC
D gene: -; clone size: -; V gene: TRBV19; CDR3 length: 13; J gene: TRBJ1-6; CDR3 protein: CASARQTNSPLHF; CDR3 DNA: TGTGCCAGCGCTCGACAGACCAATTCACCCCTCCACTTT
D gene: TRBD2; clone size: once; V gene: TRBV19; CDR3 length: 18; J gene: TRBJ2-3; CDR3 protein: CASTPLAGGQPGTDTQYF; CDR3 DNA: TGTGCCAGTACCCCACTAGCGGGGGGCCAGCCTGGCACAGATACGCAGTATTTT
D gene: TRBD1; clone size: -; V gene: TRBV6-1; CDR3 length: 15; J gene: TRBJ1-5; CDR3 protein: CASSEASTGPRPQHF; CDR3 DNA: TGTGCCAGCAGTGAAGCCTCGACAGGGCCGAGGCCCCAGCATTTT
D gene: -; clone size: -; V gene: TRBV6-1; CDR3 length: 16; J gene: TRBJ2-3; CDR3 protein: CASSEGIWGGTDTQYF; CDR3 DNA: TGTGCCAGCAGTGAAGGTATATGGGGGGGCACAGATACGCAGTATTTT
D gene: TRBD1; clone size: -; V gene: TRBV14; CDR3 length: 14; J gene: TRBJ1-2; CDR3 protein: CASSQGGLGGGYTF; CDR3 DNA: TGTGCCAGCAGCCAAGGGGGACTAGGGGGCGGCTACACCTTC
D gene: -; clone size: -; V gene: TRBV11-2; CDR3 length: 13; J gene: TRBJ2-5; CDR3 protein: CASSFSRQETQYF; CDR3 DNA: TGTGCCAGCAGCTTTTCTAGACAAGAGACCCAGTACTTC
D gene: -; clone size: -; V gene: TRBV10-3; CDR3 length: 12; J gene: TRBJ1-2; CDR3 protein: CAISEGGYGYTF; CDR3 DNA: TGTGCCATCAGTGAGGGGGGGTATGGCTACACCTTC
D gene: TRBD1; clone size: -; V gene: TRBV15; CDR3 length: 16; J gene: TRBJ1-5; CDR3 protein: CATRRSRQGGNQPQHF; CDR3 DNA: TGTGCCACCCGGAGGTCCAGACAGGGTGGCAATCAGCCCCAGCATTTT
D gene: -; clone size: -; V gene: TRBV27; CDR3 length: 15; J gene: TRBJ1-6; CDR3 protein: CASSSTRLNNSPLHF; CDR3 DNA: TGTGCCAGCAGTTCAACGCGGCTGAATAATTCACCCCTCCACTTT